The clone carrying this T cell receptor (beta chain) showed up many times. Its antigen remains unidentified. CDR3 length: 13 amino acids. V was pared by 1 base and J by 8 bases, with 8 bases between. Germline loops: CDR1 SEHNR, CDR2 FQNEAQ (reference sequence). These data come from a study of CD8 T cells in ankylosing spondylitis. TCRdb fed the 5' RACE reads into MiXCR, producing one record per CDR3 protein. Found here are fewer than 180,000 distinct CDR3 sequences, around 43% of them singletons; the top ten hold 12% to 15%. General study points: Enrichment of disease-linked clones was reportedly significant in matched ankylosing spondylitis synovial fluid. Disease-linked clones, CD8+, were relatively rare in peripheral blood.

The receptor was derived from a male donor with ankylosing spondylitis. The sequenced material came from synovial fluid, either unsorted or a sorted T cell fraction (not recorded which). J is TRBJ1-4 and V is TRBV7-9; D ambiguous. The CDR3 sequence is CASSLGLGEKLFF. DNA for the CDR3: TGTGCCAGCAGCTTAGGGCTTGGGGAAAAACTGTTTTTT.